These 16 T cell receptor beta chains came from one sample sequenced in a study of blood T cell repertoires in COVID-19. The protocol was immunoSEQ multiplex PCR, while the TCRdb copy is restricted to in-frame clones and leaves out a portion. The sample includes 91,000 or so clones, around nine tenths of them seen just once. The sample consisted of peripheral blood. The source is a human donor in a cohort sampled during active COVID-19.

This rearrangement joins TRBV14 to TRBJ2-5, with D tentatively TRBD2 (5 bases). Germline CDR1 is SGHDN and CDR2 is FVKESK. V dropped 4 bases and J dropped 4 bases, with 16 bases sitting between them. There are 15 residues in the CDR3. The CDR3 loop is CASSPTGIRGETQYF. Written as DNA, the CDR3 is TGTGCCAGCAGCCCCACCGGGATCCGGGGAGAGACCCAGTACTTC.

This chain joins TRBV28 and TRBJ2-3, with D perhaps TRBD1 (7 bases). Germline values: CDR1 MDHEN, CDR2 SYDVKM. The CDR3 extends over 17 amino acids. With 0 bases removed from V and 0 bases from J, the gap between germline ends came to 13 bases. CDR3 DNA: TGTGCCAGCAGTTTATGGGGGTCAGGGGGGAGCACAGATACGCAGTATTTT. Translated: CASSLWGSGGSTDTQYF.

This clone showed up just a few times. The chain is built from TRBV2 and TRBJ2-3, with 10 bases matching TRBD2. Trimming removed 4 bases from V and 3 bases from J; junction bases left unmatched: 7. The CDR3 is 16 amino acids. CDR1 and CDR2 from the germline V gene are SNHLY and FYNNEI. DNA for the CDR3: TGTGCCAGCAGTGGGGAGACTAGCGGGTGGACAGATACGCAGTATTTT. Its translation: CASSGETSGWTDTQYF.

The count of this clone is one. This chain links TRBV7-2 with TRBJ2-7; no firm D call. V lost 2 bases and J 4 bases, leaving 6 bases between the germline ends. This CDR3 spans 12 amino acids. Per germline, CDR1 SGHTA and CDR2 FQGNSA. DNA of the CDR3: TGTGCCAGCAGCTTATTTTCTTACGAGCAGTACTTC. Translated, it gives CASSLFSYEQYF.

A remark on this clone: At one end, the junction sequence differs from germline, possibly due to a read error. The J gene is TRBJ2-1, the V gene TRBV7-7, with TRBD2 matching 10 bases. CDR3 length: 15 residues. In germline, CDR1 is SSHAT, CDR2 FNYEAQ (reference sequence). The CDR3: CASRPLAGTYNEQFF. The CDR3 DNA is TGTGCTAGCAGACCACTAGCGGGAACATACAATGAGCAGTTCTTC. Full variable domain (rest looked up from reference TRBV7-7 and TRBJ2-1): GAGVSQSPRYKVTKRGQDVTLRCDPISSHATLYWYQQALGQGPEFLTYFNYEAQPDKSGLPSDRFSAERPEGSISTLTIQRTEQRDSAMYRCASRPLAGTYNEQFFGPGTRLTVL.

The chain links TRBV29-1 to TRBJ1-1; D remains unclear. Trimming left V 6 bases short and J 7 bases short, with 9 bases between. The CDR3 totals 10 residues. CDR1 SQVTM and CDR2 ANQGSEA come from the germline V gene. CDR3 loop: CSVRLLEAFF. CDR3 bases: TGCAGCGTCAGACTACTTGAAGCTTTCTTT.

The gene calls are TRBV28 and TRBJ1-5; a weak D match, TRBD1 (5 bases). CDR3 length equals 11 residues. Germline lookup yields CDR1 MDHEN and CDR2 SYDVKM. V was clipped by 5 bases and J by 11 bases, with 10 bases between them. CDR3 loop: CASSMDKSQHF. The CDR3 DNA reads as TGTGCCAGCAGTATGGACAAGTCCCAGCATTTT.

The gene calls are TRBV28 and TRBJ1-6; 7 positions agree with TRBD1. Germline lookup yields CDR1 MDHEN and CDR2 SYDVKM. Trimming removed 11 bases from V and 14 bases from J; junction bases left unmatched: 9. The CDR3 runs 11 residues. Here the CDR3 reads CAVGGPLTLHF. CDR3 nucleotide sequence: TGTGCCGTAGGGGGCCCCCTTACCCTCCACTTT.

The chain uses TRBV30 and TRBJ2-7, with D maybe TRBD1 (6 bases). The length of the CDR3 is 14 residues. Germline V gene data show CDR1 as GTSNPN and CDR2 as SVGIG (reference sequence). Trimming removed 2 bases at V and 3 bases at J, with 14 bases between. DNA of the CDR3: TGTGCCTGGAGTAACGGGGACATAGTCTACGAGCAGTACTTC. Protein: CAWSNGDIVYEQYF.

The chain carries TRBV9 and TRBJ2-2; D is perhaps TRBD1 (6 bases). CDR3 length: 16 amino acids. The germline gives CDR1 SGDLS, CDR2 YYNGEE. Trimming shortened V by 3 bases and J by 0 bases, and 12 bases separated the two germline ends. The CDR3 spells CASSDSGTTNTGELFF. In DNA form, the CDR3 reads TGTGCCAGCAGCGATTCCGGGACAACGAACACCGGGGAGCTGTTTTTT.

The chain uses TRBV10-3 and TRBJ2-1, with 13 bases that match TRBD2. The CDR3 contains 16 residues. Trimming at V came to 6 bases and at J to 8 bases, leaving 10 bases not matched to a gene. Germline CDR1 ENHRY, CDR2 SYGVKD. The DNA for the CDR3 is TGTGCCATCAGCCACAGTACGGGACTAGCGGGGTATGAGCAGTTCTTC. Its protein is CAISHSTGLAGYEQFF.

This clone has just one count. The chain is built from TRBV6-2 or TRBV6-3 and TRBJ1-1; D is uncertain. The germline CDR1 and CDR2 sequences are MNHEY and SVGEGT. V lost 3 bases and J 8 bases, leaving 7 bases between the germline ends. The CDR3 consists of 11 residues. CDR3 DNA: TGTGCCAGCAGTTATACGGGAGAAGCTTTCTTT. This translates into CASSYTGEAFF.

This clone occurred a few times. The chain employs TRBV7-6 and TRBJ2-2, with TRBD1 identical over 8 bases. The CDR3 length is 16 residues. CDR1 and CDR2 (germline): SGHVS, FNYEAQ. Losses at the gene ends were 4 bases for V and 2 bases for J; bases not matched to a gene: 6. The CDR3 protein is CASSSRTGLNTGELFF. The CDR3 DNA is TGTGCCAGCAGCTCTCGGACAGGGCTAAACACCGGGGAGCTGTTTTTT.

V is TRBV2 and J is TRBJ2-1, with D tentatively TRBD2 (6 bases). This CDR3 has 17 residues. Trimming shortened V by 5 bases and J by 0 bases, and 17 bases separated the two germline ends. The germline CDR1 and CDR2 sequences are SNHLY and FYNNEI. The DNA of the CDR3 is TGTGCCAGCAGTAGCAGCCCTACTAGCAGCTCCTACAATGAGCAGTTCTTC. It codes for CASSSSPTSSSYNEQFF.

This chain connects TRBV29-1 to TRBJ2-1; D not certain. This CDR3 has 11 residues. Germline V gene data show CDR1 as SQVTM and CDR2 as ANQGSEA. V was shortened by 3 bases and J by 4 bases, with 4 bases between the two germline ends. CDR3 nucleotide sequence: TGCAGCGTTGACCCTTACAATGAGCAGTTCTTC. Its translation is CSVDPYNEQFF.

The V gene is TRBV9, the J gene TRBJ1-2, with TRBD1 matching 8 bases. With 3 bases clipped from V and 4 bases from J, the junction kept 14 bases outside the gene matches. The germline V gene has CDR1 SGDLS and CDR2 YYNGEE. The CDR3 is 17 amino acids. The CDR3 DNA is TGTGCCAGCAGCGCCTCCTCCGACAGGGGCTATTCCTATGGCTACACCTTC. This sequence encodes CASSASSDRGYSYGYTF.